This TCR beta chain is from a study of neurological immune-mediated disorders. There are many counts of this clonotype. One entry per CDR3 protein, called by TCRdb with MiXCR from the 5' RACE reads. The top ten hold over 20% of the sample, which has 46,000 or so distinct CDR3 sequences, under 13% seen once. Trimming took off 2 bases at V and 0 bases at J, with 9 bases between the two ends. The germline V gene has CDR1 SGHRS and CDR2 YFSETQ. The CDR3 sequence is 14 residues long. This TCR was recovered from a woman between 35 and 50 years old with HTLV-1-associated myelopathy (HAM/TSP). The chain has TRBV5-1 and TRBJ2-7; maybe TRBD2 (6 bases). Source material: PBMCs. The CDR3 nucleotides read TGCGCCAGCAGCTTTGGAGGGACCTCCTACGAGCAGTACTTC. Its translation: CASSFGGTSYEQYF. The full variable domain, completed using reference TRBV5-1 and TRBJ2-7, is KAGVTQTPRYLIKTRGQQVTLSCSPISGHRSVSWYQQTPGQGLQFLFEYFSETQRNKGNFPGRFSGRQFSNSRSEMNVSTLELGDSALYLCASSFGGTSYEQYFGPGTRLTVT.